These T cell receptor beta chains were read from a single sample in a study of post-analysis software for immune sequencing data. TCRdb recomputed calls from the PCR reads with MiXCR, one row per CDR3 protein. The table has 740,000 or so distinct CDR3 sequences, roughly 50% seen once; the top ten hold about 4.8%. Sequences were obtained from blood. These receptors were taken from a girl aged 10 to 17 with multiple sclerosis. Each CDR3 is given with its conserved first and last residue. The order of the fields is V gene, clone size, J gene, CDR3 protein. Size values are once, few and many counts, or a class for expanded clones, and some rows have none.

>TRBV4-1|-|-
CASSQGPTGSSYEQYF
>TRBV28|-|TRBJ1-6
CASSLRSSPLHF
>TRBV10-3|-|TRBJ1-5
CASQGAERLNQPQHF
>TRBV29-1|-|TRBJ1-2
CSVGWGKLWGYGYTF
>TRBV7-2|-|TRBJ2-5
CASSYLAGLFQETQYF
>TRBV27|-|TRBJ1-6
CASRRTGGNSPLHF
>TRBV11-2|-|TRBJ2-1
CASSLDHLPGKQFF
>TRBV2|-|TRBJ2-1
CASRRAGGSEQFF
>TRBV5-1|-|TRBJ2-5
CASSSLAGGPKETQYF
>TRBV29-1|-|TRBJ1-2
CSALGQGVGYTF
>TRBV5-1|-|TRBJ1-2
CASSLAMAVYGYTF
>TRBV5-1|few|TRBJ1-2
CASSATGSYGYTF
>TRBV20-1|-|TRBJ2-3
CSARAFERANTDTQYF
>TRBV20-1|-|TRBJ2-7
CSARELDRGSYEQYF
>TRBV2|-|TRBJ2-5
CASRTDQETQYF
>TRBV2|-|TRBJ2-1
CASGWNEQFF
>TRBV6-1|-|TRBJ2-1
CASRPGAAQGYEQFF
>TRBV5-5|few|TRBJ2-5
CASSLPRGVRQRQETQYF
>TRBV29-1|-|TRBJ2-7
CSVEDPIVGQYF
>TRBV15|few|TRBJ1-5
CATSFSDYSNQPQHF
>TRBV5-1|-|TRBJ2-6
CASSLAGFSGANVLTF
>TRBV20-1|-|TRBJ2-7
CSARPQGENTYEQYF
>TRBV20-1|-|TRBJ2-4
CSADRPPGLAKNIQYF
>TRBV5-1|-|TRBJ2-3
CASSLATVGYTDTQYF
>TRBV11-3|few|TRBJ2-3
CASSLEAGINTDTQYF
>TRBV15|-|TRBJ1-2
CATSREATDYGYTF
>TRBV12-3/TRBV12-4|-|TRBJ2-3
CASSPWLNTDTQYF
>TRBV7-8|few|TRBJ2-5
CASSLERQAPWGTQYF
>TRBV11-2|-|TRBJ2-1
CASSLGMGDEQFF
>TRBV29-1|few|TRBJ1-2
CSASRGDYGYTF
>TRBV20-1|-|TRBJ2-1
CSAKSDNEQFF
>TRBV9|-|TRBJ2-1
CASSVDLAGGPRDEQFF
>TRBV6-2/TRBV6-3|few|TRBJ2-7
CASRLATYEQYF
>TRBV5-5|few|TRBJ1-2
CASSSNTDGYTF
>TRBV9|few|TRBJ1-5
CASSAGVGSQPQHF
>TRBV14|few|TRBJ2-5
CASSRRTLPWETQYF
>TRBV7-9|-|TRBJ2-3
CASSLVGGRTDTQYF
>TRBV5-1|-|TRBJ2-1
CASSLAGSIAHNEQFF
>TRBV6-6|-|TRBJ1-2
CASKQQGADGYTF
>TRBV5-1|-|TRBJ2-7
CASSFKKLAGDLSYEQYF
>TRBV5-1|once|TRBJ2-3
CASSLVPSGSSADTQYF
>TRBV12-3/TRBV12-4|few|TRBJ1-2
CASHGRGTNYGYTF